These 14 T cell receptor beta chains came from one sample sequenced in a study of blood T cell repertoires in COVID-19. This table comes from immunoSEQ multiplex PCR, and its TCRdb copy is limited to in-frame clones, with some not included. The sample has under 300,000 clones, around 88% seen once. The specimen was peripheral blood. These receptors all come from an older man with acute or convalescent COVID-19.

This clone occurred many times. The rearrangement uses TRBV7-8 and TRBJ1-2; 8 bases map to TRBD1. The CDR3 totals 13 residues. Trimming at V came to 4 bases and at J to 8 bases, leaving 6 bases not matched to a gene. In germline, CDR1 is SGHVS, CDR2 FQNEAQ. The chain's CDR3 is CASSYDRGGGYTF. CDR3 nucleotides: TGTGCCAGCAGCTATGACAGGGGCGGAGGCTACACCTTC.

This clone was seen once. The chain carries TRBV28 and TRBJ1-4, with D hard to call. CDR3 length: 13 amino acids. Germline assignment: CDR1 MDHEN and CDR2 SYDVKM. The germline V and J ends were trimmed by 3 bases and 8 bases, with 10 bases remaining between them. CDR3 sequence: CASSFQRREKLFF. CDR3 DNA: TGTGCCAGCAGTTTCCAGCGACGGGAAAAACTGTTTTTT. Complete variable domain (other parts from reference TRBV28 and TRBJ1-4): DVKVTQSSRYLVKRTGEKVFLECVQDMDHENMFWYRQDPGLGLRLIYFSYDVKMKEKGDIPEGYSVSREKKERFSLILESASTNQTSMYLCASSFQRREKLFFGSGTQLSVL.

The chain carries TRBV6-6 and TRBJ1-1; perhaps TRBD1 as D (6 bases). The CDR3 totals 14 residues. Germline V lookup: CDR1 MNHNY, CDR2 SVGAGI (reference sequence). V was shortened by 6 bases and J by 6 bases, with 17 bases between the two germline ends. The CDR3 DNA reads TGTGCCAGCAGCCCAGCCACAGGGCCGTCTGAAGCTTTCTTT. Residues: CASSPATGPSEAFF.

The rearrangement uses TRBV7-2 and TRBJ1-6; D is possibly TRBD1 (6 bases). This CDR3 is built from 15 residues. Trimming pared 5 bases from V and 7 bases from J, leaving 15 bases between. Germline assignment: CDR1 SGHTA and CDR2 FQGNSA. The CDR3 nucleotides are TGTGCCAGCAGCACACAACAGGGTGTGAATTCACCCCTCCACTTT. Encoded protein: CASSTQQGVNSPLHF.

The rearrangement uses TRBV28 and TRBJ2-3, with 9 bases aligning to TRBD1. J lost 5 bases, V lost 5 bases, and 14 bases had no gene match. CDR3 size: 17 residues. Germline CDR1 MDHEN, CDR2 SYDVKM. CDR3 bases: TGTGCCAGCAGTCCCTCTGTGGGGACAGGGCTCCGAGATACGCAGTATTTT. Its protein product is CASSPSVGTGLRDTQYF.

The rearrangement joins TRBV5-1 to TRBJ2-5; no clear D gene. V shed 6 bases and J shed 2 bases, with 5 bases lying between them. CDR1 and CDR2 from the germline V gene are SGHRS and YFSETQ. The CDR3 loop spans 11 amino acids. In DNA, the CDR3 is TGCGCCAGCACTAGTCAAGAGACCCAGTACTTC. Translation: CASTSQETQYF.

Concerning this clone itself: One junction end disagrees with the germline gene, perhaps due to a read error. The chain carries TRBV15 and TRBJ1-1; D not resolved. The CDR3 runs to 15 residues. Germline lookup yields CDR1 LNHNV and CDR2 YYDKDF (reference sequence). The CDR3 DNA is TGTGCCACCAGGAGAGAGGCAGCGGGAGACACTGAAGCTTTCTTT. This translates into CATRREAAGDTEAFF.

The chain has TRBV19 and TRBJ1-5; a weak D match, TRBD1 (6 bases). This CDR3 comprises 15 residues. V lost 7 bases, J lost 1 base, and 14 bases lay in between. The germline gives CDR1 LNHDA, CDR2 SQIVND (reference sequence). The CDR3 DNA sequence: TGTGCCAGTACTCCAGGGGTGCGGAGCAATCAGCCCCAGCATTTT. This translates into CASTPGVRSNQPQHF.

The chain links TRBV5-4 to TRBJ1-1, with a tentative D call TRBD1 (6 bases). This CDR3 region has 16 residues. V lost 4 bases and J 0 bases, leaving 16 bases between the germline ends. Germline V gene lookup returns CDR1 SGHNT and CDR2 YYREEE (reference sequence). This chain's CDR3 is CASSGGRDTLNTEAFF. The DNA of the CDR3 is TGTGCCAGCAGCGGCGGCCGGGACACTTTGAACACTGAAGCTTTCTTT.

V gene TRBV19 combines with J gene TRBJ1-1; possible D gene TRBD1, 6 bases. The germline gives CDR1 LNHDA, CDR2 SQIVND (reference sequence). This CDR3 is 13 amino acids long. The V end lost 6 bases, the J end lost 6 bases, and 14 bases lay between the germline ends. CDR3 nucleotide sequence: TGTGCCAGTAGCGACAGGCCTGGGGCTGAAGCTTTCTTT. As protein: CASSDRPGAEAFF.

This clone appeared a few times. In DNA, the CDR3 is TGTGCCAGCTCACTAGGGAGGGGGTTTACTGAAGCTTTCTTT. Amino acids: CASSLGRGFTEAFF. The V and J genes are TRBV18 and TRBJ1-1, with D possibly matching TRBD1 (6 bases). The ends were cut back, 4 bases at V and 5 bases at J, with 14 bases in the middle. CDR1 is KGHSH and CDR2 is LQKENI in the germline V gene. The CDR3 runs 14 residues.

The V gene is TRBV7-9, the J gene TRBJ2-3; the D is unclear. This CDR3 is built from 15 residues. Germline V gene sequence: CDR1 SEHNR, CDR2 FQNEAQ (reference sequence). The V and J ends lost 2 bases and 2 bases respectively, with 11 bases between them. The DNA for the CDR3 is TGTGCCAGCAGCTTACGCGAACAGTTCACAGATACGCAGTATTTT. It codes for CASSLREQFTDTQYF.

The V gene is TRBV6-1, the J gene TRBJ1-1, with D unresolved. The CDR3 is made up of 16 amino acids. Germline V CDR1 and CDR2: MNHNS, SASEGT. Trimming stripped 3 bases from V and 0 bases from J, with 14 bases between. The CDR3 DNA is TGTGCCAGCAGTGACGCGGCAGTAAGAATGAACACTGAAGCTTTCTTT. It is translated as CASSDAAVRMNTEAFF.

CDR3: CASRASTDTQYF. CDR3 coding DNA: TGTGCCAGCAGGGCTAGCACAGATACGCAGTATTTT. V and J are TRBV6-5 and TRBJ2-3; D gene unclear. This CDR3 is built from 12 residues. Germline CDR1 and CDR2: MNHEY and SVGAGI. Trimming pared 6 bases from V and 0 bases from J, leaving 4 bases between.